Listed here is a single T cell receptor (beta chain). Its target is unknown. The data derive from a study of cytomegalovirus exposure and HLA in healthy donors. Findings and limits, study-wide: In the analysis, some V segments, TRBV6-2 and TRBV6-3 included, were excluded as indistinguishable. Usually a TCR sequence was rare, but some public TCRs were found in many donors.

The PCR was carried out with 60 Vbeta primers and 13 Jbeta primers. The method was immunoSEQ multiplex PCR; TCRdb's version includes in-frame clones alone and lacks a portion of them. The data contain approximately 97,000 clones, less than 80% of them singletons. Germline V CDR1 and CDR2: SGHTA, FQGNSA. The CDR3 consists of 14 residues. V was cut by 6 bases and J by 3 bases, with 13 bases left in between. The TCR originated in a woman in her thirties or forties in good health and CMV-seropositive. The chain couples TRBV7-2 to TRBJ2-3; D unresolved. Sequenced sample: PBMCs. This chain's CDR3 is CASRPAEATDTQYF. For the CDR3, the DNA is TGTGCCAGCAGGCCGGCGGAAGCAACAGATACGCAGTATTTT.